Below are 22 T cell receptor beta chains sequenced from a single sample in a study of CD4+ T cells in melanoma. The repertoire was sequenced with immunoSEQ multiplex PCR; TCRdb's copy has only in-frame clones and lacks some. The table records over 100,000 clones, roughly 90% of them present only once. Source material: peripheral blood. Receptors originate from a human donor with melanoma.

The count of this clone is one. The gene calls are TRBV11-2 and TRBJ1-2; 8 nucleotides agree with TRBD1. V was pared by 1 base and J by 4 bases, with 5 bases of the junction left unmatched. Germline CDR1 reads SGHAT; CDR2 reads FQNNGV. This CDR3 is built from 15 residues. Here the CDR3 reads CASSLVRGQGYGYTF. DNA for the CDR3: TGTGCCAGCAGCTTAGTCAGGGGGCAGGGCTATGGCTACACCTTC.

V is TRBV14 and J is TRBJ1-1, with 8 positions matching TRBD1. V lost 10 bases to trimming and J lost 2 bases; unmatched junction nucleotides: 6. CDR1 and CDR2 from the germline V gene are SGHDN and FVKESK. The CDR3 runs to 13 residues. CDR3 in amino acids: CATVDRDNTEAFF. The CDR3 DNA follows: TGTGCCACCGTGGACAGGGACAACACTGAAGCTTTCTTT.

V usage is TRBV4-2 and J usage is TRBJ2-1, with D unresolved. The V and J ends lost 0 bases and 10 bases respectively, with 13 bases between them. Germline values: CDR1 LGHNA, CDR2 YNFKEQ. This CDR3 region has 14 residues. This CDR3 is CASSQDLELGEQFF. Here the CDR3 DNA reads TGTGCCAGCAGCCAAGATCTGGAGCTCGGGGAGCAGTTCTTC.

This clone occurred once. The chain joins TRBV28 to TRBJ2-1; either TRBD1 or TRBD2 may supply D (6 bases each). Trimming stripped 7 bases from V and 7 bases from J, with 14 bases between. Germline V CDR1 and CDR2: MDHEN, SYDVKM. The CDR3 has 13 residues. Written as DNA, the CDR3 is TGTGCCAGCAAAAGGGGGGTGCGAAATGAGCAGTTCTTC. Translation: CASKRGVRNEQFF.

V usage is TRBV25-1 and J usage is TRBJ1-6; D is ambiguous. The V gene's germline CDR1 is MGHDK and CDR2 SYGVNS. The length of the CDR3 is 18 residues. With 5 bases removed from V and 0 bases from J, the gap between germline ends came to 17 bases. CDR3 protein: CASSPPKTASSYNSPLHF. The CDR3 bases are TGTGCCAGCAGTCCCCCCAAGACTGCCAGCTCCTATAATTCACCCCTCCACTTT.

The chain carries TRBV7-3 and TRBJ1-2; 7 positions agree with TRBD1. This CDR3 contains 15 residues. In germline, CDR1 is SGHTA, CDR2 FQGTGA. J gave up 5 bases and V 1 base, and 7 bases lay outside the gene matches. CDR3 in amino acids: CASSLNEGGGYGYTF. CDR3 in DNA: TGTGCCAGCAGCTTAAACGAAGGGGGCGGATATGGCTACACCTTC.

The chain has TRBV19 and TRBJ2-2; either TRBD1 or TRBD2 may supply D (6 bases each). V lost 6 bases and J 5 bases, leaving 16 bases between the germline ends. Germline V lookup: CDR1 LNHDA, CDR2 SQIVND (reference sequence). There are 15 residues in the CDR3. The CDR3 DNA sequence: TGTGCCAGTAGCCGCGGGACAATTCGTACCGGGGAGCTGTTTTTT. This sequence encodes CASSRGTIRTGELFF.

The CDR3 region is CAISEPGLAESQETQYF. CDR3 nucleotides: TGTGCCATCAGTGAGCCAGGACTAGCGGAAAGCCAAGAGACCCAGTACTTC. This rearrangement joins TRBV10-3 to TRBJ2-5; the match to TRBD2 covers 10 bases. The CDR3 is 17 amino acids. J was trimmed by 1 base and V by 2 bases; bases with no gene match: 7. The germline gives CDR1 ENHRY, CDR2 SYGVKD.

The V gene is TRBV20-1, the J gene TRBJ2-1; TRBD2 aligns across 7 bases. Germline V gene data show CDR1 as DFQATT and CDR2 as SNEGSKA (reference sequence). Trimming at V came to 2 bases and at J to 15 bases, leaving 7 bases not matched to a gene. This CDR3 is built from 11 residues. Here the CDR3 DNA reads TGCAGTGCTAGACACACGACTAGCATGTTCTTC. It specifies CSARHTTSMFF.

This chain uses TRBV5-6 with TRBJ2-7; D remains ambiguous. There are 16 residues in the CDR3. Germline V gene sequence: CDR1 SGHDT, CDR2 YYEEEE. V was cut by 4 bases and J by 2 bases, with 19 bases left in between. The CDR3: CASSLFTSDDTYEQYF. In DNA, the CDR3 is TGTGCCAGCAGCCTGTTCACTTCAGATGATACCTACGAGCAGTACTTC.

The CDR3 sequence is CACDRRNTEAFF. CDR3 nucleotide sequence: TGTGCCTGCGACAGGAGGAACACTGAAGCTTTCTTT. The chain employs TRBV30 and TRBJ1-1; maybe TRBD1 (6 bases). V lost 6 bases and J lost 1, with 9 bases in between. Germline V CDR1 and CDR2: GTSNPN, SVGIG (reference sequence). The CDR3 totals 12 residues.

This clone came up a few times. V and J are TRBV5-1 and TRBJ2-3; possibly TRBD2 for D (5 bases). Germline CDR1 SGHRS, CDR2 YFSETQ. The CDR3 runs to 16 residues. Trimming left V 0 bases short and J 6 bases short, with 17 bases between. The CDR3 DNA follows: TGCGCCAGCAGCTTGGGGGCCCCGAGCGAGGGCGATACGCAGTATTTT. Protein sequence: CASSLGAPSEGDTQYF.

V is TRBV4-2 and J is TRBJ2-2; 7 bases fit TRBD1. Germline CDR1 is LGHNA and CDR2 is YNFKEQ. This CDR3 has 16 residues. The ends lost 2 bases at V and 0 bases at J; junction bases unmatched: 3. The CDR3 region is CASSQPDRTNTGELFF. The CDR3 DNA sequence: TGTGCCAGCAGCCAACCGGACAGGACGAACACCGGGGAGCTGTTTTTT.

V gene TRBV14 combines with J gene TRBJ2-5; D unresolved. Deletions cut 1 base from V and 0 bases from J, with 6 bases between. The CDR3 extends over 14 amino acids. Germline lookup yields CDR1 SGHDN and CDR2 FVKESK. The DNA for the CDR3 is TGTGCCAGCAGCCAAGTGATAGACCAAGAGACCCAGTACTTC. This translates into CASSQVIDQETQYF. Full variable domain (missing parts from reference TRBV14 and TRBJ2-5): EAGVTQFPSHSVIEKGQTVTLRCDPISGHDNLYWYRRVMGKEIKFLLHFVKESKQDESGMPNNRFLAERTGGTYSTLKVQPAELEDSGVYFCASSQVIDQETQYFGPGTRLLVL.

This chain uses TRBV5-1 with TRBJ2-2, with D unresolved. The germline V gene encodes CDR1 SGHRS and CDR2 YFSETQ. Trimming pared 3 bases from V and 4 bases from J, leaving 7 bases between. The CDR3 has 13 residues. DNA of the CDR3: TGCGCCAGCAGCTCTACGCCCACCGGGGAGCTGTTTTTT. As protein: CASSSTPTGELFF.

The V call is TRBV9, the J call TRBJ1-2; TRBD1 agrees at 7 bases. In germline, CDR1 is SGDLS, CDR2 YYNGEE. V lost 3 bases and J lost 9; bases outside the gene matches: 11. The CDR3 is made up of 14 amino acids. This chain's CDR3 is CASSAPGGGESYTF. CDR3 bases: TGTGCCAGCAGCGCCCCAGGGGGAGGAGAAAGCTACACCTTC. Variable domain in full (rest from reference TRBV9 and TRBJ1-2): DSGVTQTPKHLITATGQRVTLRCSPRSGDLSVYWYQQSLDQGLQFLIQYYNGEERAKGNILERFSAQQFPDLHSELNLSSLELGDSALYFCASSAPGGGESYTFGSGTRLTVV.

CDR3 sequence: CASSFQRGGGLGTEAFF. For the CDR3, the DNA is TGTGCCAGCAGCTTCCAGCGGGGAGGGGGGTTGGGGACTGAAGCTTTCTTT. The chain joins TRBV7-2 to TRBJ1-1; possibly TRBD1 for D (6 bases). Germline V gene lookup returns CDR1 SGHTA and CDR2 FQGNSA. Trimming stripped 3 bases from V and 5 bases from J, with 22 bases between. The CDR3 is 17 residues long.

The V and J genes are TRBV5-1 and TRBJ2-2; 13 bases are a match to TRBD2. J gave up 0 bases and V 5 bases, and 1 base lay outside the gene matches. Germline V lookup: CDR1 SGHRS, CDR2 YFSETQ. The CDR3 totals 16 residues. The CDR3 protein is CASRTSGGPNTGELFF. As DNA, the CDR3 is TGCGCCAGCAGGACTAGCGGGGGGCCGAACACCGGGGAGCTGTTTTTT. Full variable domain (outside the CDR3, taken from reference TRBV5-1 and TRBJ2-2): KAGVTQTPRYLIKTRGQQVTLSCSPISGHRSVSWYQQTPGQGLQFLFEYFSETQRNKGNFPGRFSGRQFSNSRSEMNVSTLELGDSALYLCASRTSGGPNTGELFFGEGSRLTVL.

V and J are TRBV21-1 and TRBJ2-1; the table gives TRBD1 as D, unverified against the DNA. TRBV21-1 is a pseudogene. The CDR3 is 17 residues long. The CDR3 protein is CASSKGGDRARYNEQFF. CDR3 sequence (DNA): TGTGCCAGCAGCAAAGGGGGGGACAGGGCACGATACAATGAGCAGTTCTTC.

This chain connects TRBV4-3 to TRBJ2-7; D is possibly TRBD2 (7 bases). The CDR3 covers 17 residues. Germline V gene lookup returns CDR1 LGHNA and CDR2 YSLEER. V was clipped by 0 bases and J by 4 bases, with 19 bases between them. Written as DNA, the CDR3 is TGCGCCAGCAGCCAAGAGGCGCTGGGGGGGCCTTCTTACGAGCAGTACTTC. Protein: CASSQEALGGPSYEQYF.

Many counts were recorded for this clone. This sequence joins TRBV28 and TRBJ1-4, with a tentative D call TRBD1 (5 bases). Trimming left V 6 bases short and J 8 bases short, with 22 bases between. This CDR3 is built from 16 residues. The germline V gene encodes CDR1 MDHEN and CDR2 SYDVKM. DNA of the CDR3: TGTGCCAGCAGCGACCTCCCGGGACCGCAGCCAGAAAAACTGTTTTTT. Protein product: CASSDLPGPQPEKLFF.

As DNA, the CDR3 is TGCAGCGTTGGGAGCATTTCTAGCACAGATACGCAGTATTTT. This sequence encodes CSVGSISSTDTQYF. This sequence joins TRBV29-1 and TRBJ2-3; D is unclear. Germline CDR1 reads SQVTM; CDR2 reads ANQGSEA. CDR3 size: 14 residues. V lost 4 bases to trimming and J lost 0 bases, with 11 bases between them.